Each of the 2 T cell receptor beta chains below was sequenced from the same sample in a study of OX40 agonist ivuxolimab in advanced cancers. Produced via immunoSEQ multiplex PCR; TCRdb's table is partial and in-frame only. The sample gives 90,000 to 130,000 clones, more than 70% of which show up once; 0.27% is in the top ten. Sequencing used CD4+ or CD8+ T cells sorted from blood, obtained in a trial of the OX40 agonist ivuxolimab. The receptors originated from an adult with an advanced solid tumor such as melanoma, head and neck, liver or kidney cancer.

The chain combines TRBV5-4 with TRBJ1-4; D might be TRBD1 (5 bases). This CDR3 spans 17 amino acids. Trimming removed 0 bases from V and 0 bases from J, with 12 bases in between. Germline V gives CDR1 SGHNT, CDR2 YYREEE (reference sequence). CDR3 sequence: CASSLGGLPSTNEKLFF. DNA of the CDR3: TGTGCCAGCAGCTTGGGGGGACTTCCCTCAACTAATGAAAAACTGTTTTTT.

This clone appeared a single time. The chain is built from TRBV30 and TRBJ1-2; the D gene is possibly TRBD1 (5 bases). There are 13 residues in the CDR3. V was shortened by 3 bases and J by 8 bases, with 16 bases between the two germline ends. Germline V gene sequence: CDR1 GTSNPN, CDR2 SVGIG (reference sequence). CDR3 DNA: TGTGCCTGGAGCCGGGACCGCCCTAAGGGCTACACCTTC. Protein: CAWSRDRPKGYTF.